These T cell receptor beta chains were read from a single sample in a study of Ad26.COV2.S vaccination and SARS-CoV-2 variants. Method: immunoSEQ multiplex PCR; TCRdb's copy keeps in-frame clones and lacks some. The profile covers nearly 95,000 clones, with around 82% appearing a single time and about 15% taken by the ten largest. The source was peripheral blood, collected after recovery from COVID-19. The source of these receptors is a human donor who had recovered from COVID-19. The CDR3 runs from the conserved cysteine through the conserved F or W. Each record gives: D gene, J gene, CDR3 length, clone size, V gene, CDR3 DNA, CDR3 protein. D genes are given only for firm matches. Clone size appears in some rows only: once, few, many, or a class for an expanded clone.

d_call: NA
j_call: TRBJ1-1
cdr3_length: 14
clone_size: NA
v_call: TRBV9
cdr3_nt: TGTGCCAGCAACTTGGGACACCTCAACACTGAAGCTTTCTTT
cdr3_aa: CASNLGHLNTEAFF

d_call: TRBD1
j_call: TRBJ1-1
cdr3_length: 13
clone_size: NA
v_call: TRBV7-9
cdr3_nt: TGTGCCAGCAGCTTAGGACAGGGTTGGGAAGCTTTCTTT
cdr3_aa: CASSLGQGWEAFF

d_call: NA
j_call: TRBJ1-1
cdr3_length: 13
clone_size: NA
v_call: TRBV7-2
cdr3_nt: TGTGCCAGCAGCTTAGGAATGAACACTGAAGCTTTCTTT
cdr3_aa: CASSLGMNTEAFF

d_call: NA
j_call: TRBJ1-1
cdr3_length: 15
clone_size: NA
v_call: TRBV14
cdr3_nt: TGTGCCAGCAGCCAAGTGCCCGGGGGGAACACTGAAGCTTTCTTT
cdr3_aa: CASSQVPGGNTEAFF

d_call: NA
j_call: TRBJ2-5
cdr3_length: 17
clone_size: NA
v_call: TRBV9
cdr3_nt: TGTGCCAGCAGCGTAGCTGGAGAGGGGAAGTTTCGGGAGACCCAGTACTTC
cdr3_aa: CASSVAGEGKFRETQYF

d_call: NA
j_call: TRBJ2-7
cdr3_length: 14
clone_size: few
v_call: TRBV7-3
cdr3_nt: TGTGCCAGCAGCTTGGACGGGTCGTTGGACGAGCAGTACTTC
cdr3_aa: CASSLDGSLDEQYF

d_call: TRBD1
j_call: TRBJ2-1
cdr3_length: 13
clone_size: NA
v_call: TRBV12-3/TRBV12-4
cdr3_nt: TGTGCCAGCCGGGGCAGGGGGCACAATGAGCAGTTCTTC
cdr3_aa: CASRGRGHNEQFF

d_call: TRBD2
j_call: TRBJ2-6
cdr3_length: 18
clone_size: NA
v_call: TRBV5-1
cdr3_nt: TGCGCCAGCAGCTTGGGGGTAGCGGGAGGGACCGGGGCCAACGTCCTGACTTTC
cdr3_aa: CASSLGVAGGTGANVLTF

d_call: NA
j_call: TRBJ1-6
cdr3_length: 16
clone_size: NA
v_call: TRBV6-5
cdr3_nt: TGTGCCAGCAGTTATACACCCCAGGGGAACAATTCACCCCTCCACTTT
cdr3_aa: CASSYTPQGNNSPLHF

d_call: NA
j_call: TRBJ2-2
cdr3_length: 16
clone_size: NA
v_call: TRBV7-9
cdr3_nt: TGTGCCAGCAGCGCCGGGACATTCGTGGGAACCGGGGAGCTGTTTTTT
cdr3_aa: CASSAGTFVGTGELFF

d_call: TRBD1
j_call: TRBJ1-5
cdr3_length: 17
clone_size: NA
v_call: TRBV19
cdr3_nt: TGTGCCAGTAGTACCAAATCCAGGACAGGAGACAATCAGCCCCAGCATTTT
cdr3_aa: CASSTKSRTGDNQPQHF

d_call: TRBD1
j_call: TRBJ2-5
cdr3_length: 16
clone_size: NA
v_call: TRBV5-1
cdr3_nt: TGCGCCAGCAGCTGGGACAGGATCGGGAGCCCAGAGACCCAGTACTTC
cdr3_aa: CASSWDRIGSPETQYF

d_call: TRBD1
j_call: TRBJ2-2
cdr3_length: 17
clone_size: once
v_call: TRBV7-2
cdr3_nt: TGTGCCAGCAGCCCGTATGGGGGGACAGGGGCGACCGGGGAGCTGTTTTTT
cdr3_aa: CASSPYGGTGATGELFF

d_call: TRBD2
j_call: TRBJ2-5
cdr3_length: 14
clone_size: few
v_call: TRBV7-2
cdr3_nt: TGTGCCAGCAGCTTAGTGCTAGCGGGTGAGACCCAGTACTTC
cdr3_aa: CASSLVLAGETQYF

d_call: NA
j_call: TRBJ2-6
cdr3_length: 17
clone_size: few
v_call: TRBV28
cdr3_nt: TGTGCCAGCAGTCCTTGGCTGAAGGCCTCTGGGGCCAACGTCCTGACTTTC
cdr3_aa: CASSPWLKASGANVLTF

d_call: TRBD1
j_call: TRBJ1-5
cdr3_length: 13
clone_size: medium-sized
v_call: TRBV29-1
cdr3_nt: TGCAGCGTGGGACAGGGTTTCAATCAGCCCCAGCATTTT
cdr3_aa: CSVGQGFNQPQHF

d_call: NA
j_call: TRBJ1-2
cdr3_length: 13
clone_size: NA
v_call: TRBV6-5
cdr3_nt: TGTGCCATCAATCAACACACTTTAGCAGGCTACACCTTC
cdr3_aa: CAINQHTLAGYTF

d_call: NA
j_call: TRBJ2-1
cdr3_length: 15
clone_size: NA
v_call: TRBV3-1/TRBV3-2
cdr3_nt: TGTGCCAGCAGCCAAGAGGGCGGGCCAAGGAATGAGCAGTTCTTC
cdr3_aa: CASSQEGGPRNEQFF

d_call: NA
j_call: TRBJ1-1
cdr3_length: 13
clone_size: NA
v_call: TRBV13
cdr3_nt: TGTGCCAGCAGCCCGAAGGGAAAAACTGAAGCTTTCTTT
cdr3_aa: CASSPKGKTEAFF

d_call: NA
j_call: TRBJ1-6
cdr3_length: 14
clone_size: NA
v_call: TRBV28
cdr3_nt: TGTGCCAGCAGTTTATGGCAGGGTAATTCACCCCTCCACTTT
cdr3_aa: CASSLWQGNSPLHF

d_call: NA
j_call: TRBJ1-4
cdr3_length: 12
clone_size: NA
v_call: TRBV6-5
cdr3_nt: TGTGCCAGCAGTTACGGGGGGGAAAAACTGTTTTTT
cdr3_aa: CASSYGGEKLFF

d_call: NA
j_call: TRBJ2-1
cdr3_length: 13
clone_size: NA
v_call: TRBV5-8
cdr3_nt: TGTGCCAGCAGCCATTGGCTTGGGGGTGAGCAGTTCTTC
cdr3_aa: CASSHWLGGEQFF

d_call: NA
j_call: TRBJ1-2
cdr3_length: 16
clone_size: NA
v_call: TRBV4-2
cdr3_nt: TGTGCCAGCAGCGCTATAAGGCACCACACGAACTATGGCTACACCTTC
cdr3_aa: CASSAIRHHTNYGYTF

d_call: TRBD2
j_call: TRBJ2-3
cdr3_length: 19
clone_size: NA
v_call: TRBV7-9
cdr3_nt: TGTGCCAGCAGCCCCCGGTGGACTAGCGGGAGATCTGGCGCAGATACGCAGTATTTT
cdr3_aa: CASSPRWTSGRSGADTQYF

d_call: TRBD1
j_call: TRBJ2-7
cdr3_length: 13
clone_size: NA
v_call: TRBV27
cdr3_nt: TGTGCCAGCAGGGGGACAGGGATCCACGAGCAGTACTTC
cdr3_aa: CASRGTGIHEQYF

d_call: TRBD1
j_call: TRBJ2-7
cdr3_length: 18
clone_size: NA
v_call: TRBV28
cdr3_nt: TGTGCCAGCAGTTTATGGACAGGGGACCTTAGATTTACCTACGAGCAGTACTTC
cdr3_aa: CASSLWTGDLRFTYEQYF

d_call: NA
j_call: TRBJ2-1
cdr3_length: 15
clone_size: NA
v_call: TRBV24-1
cdr3_nt: TGTGCCACCAGTGGAACAGGGAATCCTCTCAATGAGCAGTTCTTC
cdr3_aa: CATSGTGNPLNEQFF

d_call: NA
j_call: TRBJ1-1
cdr3_length: 13
clone_size: NA
v_call: TRBV7-9
cdr3_nt: TGTGCCAGCAGCTCCCAGGGTTATGGTGAAGCTTTCTTT
cdr3_aa: CASSSQGYGEAFF

d_call: NA
j_call: TRBJ1-2
cdr3_length: 15
clone_size: once
v_call: TRBV4-2
cdr3_nt: TGTGCCAGCAGCCAAGATGTAGGTCTTAACTATGGCTACACCTTC
cdr3_aa: CASSQDVGLNYGYTF

d_call: TRBD2
j_call: TRBJ2-5
cdr3_length: 16
clone_size: NA
v_call: TRBV5-1
cdr3_nt: TGCGCCAGCAGCTCTACGGGACTAGCGGGAGACGAGACCCAGTACTTC
cdr3_aa: CASSSTGLAGDETQYF

d_call: NA
j_call: TRBJ2-5
cdr3_length: 13
clone_size: few
v_call: TRBV10-3
cdr3_nt: TGTGCCACCCAGCGGAACCAACAAGAGACCCAGTACTTC
cdr3_aa: CATQRNQQETQYF

d_call: TRBD2
j_call: TRBJ2-1
cdr3_length: 14
clone_size: NA
v_call: TRBV7-9
cdr3_nt: TGTGCCAGCAGCTTCGGACTAGCGATCGGTGAGCAGTTCTTC
cdr3_aa: CASSFGLAIGEQFF

d_call: TRBD2
j_call: TRBJ2-1
cdr3_length: 17
clone_size: NA
v_call: TRBV4-2
cdr3_nt: TGTGCCAGCAGCCAAACGACTAGCGGGAGGAATCGCAATGAGCAGTTCTTC
cdr3_aa: CASSQTTSGRNRNEQFF

d_call: NA
j_call: TRBJ1-2
cdr3_length: 14
clone_size: once
v_call: TRBV28
cdr3_nt: TGTGCCAGCAGTTTAGCAATTACAGCATATGGCTACACCTTC
cdr3_aa: CASSLAITAYGYTF

d_call: NA
j_call: TRBJ1-5
cdr3_length: 16
clone_size: NA
v_call: TRBV27
cdr3_nt: TGTGCCAGCAGTCCCCTTGGGGCGGGGAGAAATCAGCCCCAGCATTTT
cdr3_aa: CASSPLGAGRNQPQHF

d_call: NA
j_call: TRBJ2-1
cdr3_length: 16
clone_size: NA
v_call: TRBV24-1
cdr3_nt: TGTGCCACCAGTGACTATGGCAGCGGGTCGGGCTCTGAGCAGTTCTTC
cdr3_aa: CATSDYGSGSGSEQFF

d_call: NA
j_call: TRBJ2-7
cdr3_length: 15
clone_size: NA
v_call: TRBV9
cdr3_nt: TGTGCCAGCAGCCCCGGACGTTTGAGCTCCTACGAGCAGTACTTC
cdr3_aa: CASSPGRLSSYEQYF

d_call: TRBD1
j_call: TRBJ1-1
cdr3_length: 14
clone_size: NA
v_call: TRBV11-2
cdr3_nt: TGTGCCAGCAAGGGGACAGCAAAAAACACTGAAGCTTTCTTT
cdr3_aa: CASKGTAKNTEAFF

d_call: NA
j_call: TRBJ2-1
cdr3_length: 14
clone_size: NA
v_call: TRBV9
cdr3_nt: TGTGCCAGCAGCGTCTCAGTCAGGGGCAATGAGCAGTTCTTC
cdr3_aa: CASSVSVRGNEQFF

d_call: NA
j_call: TRBJ2-5
cdr3_length: 13
clone_size: NA
v_call: TRBV12-5
cdr3_nt: TGTGCTAGTGGTTCACACTTGGTAGAGACCCAGTACTTC
cdr3_aa: CASGSHLVETQYF

d_call: NA
j_call: TRBJ2-1
cdr3_length: 13
clone_size: NA
v_call: TRBV5-6
cdr3_nt: TGTGCCAGCAGCGTGGGACGGTACAATGAGCAGTTCTTC
cdr3_aa: CASSVGRYNEQFF

d_call: NA
j_call: TRBJ1-2
cdr3_length: 14
clone_size: NA
v_call: TRBV25-1
cdr3_nt: TGTGCCAGCAGTGAATATGGGGCCAGCCCGGGCTACACCTTC
cdr3_aa: CASSEYGASPGYTF

d_call: NA
j_call: TRBJ1-1
cdr3_length: 14
clone_size: NA
v_call: TRBV6-1
cdr3_nt: TGTGCCAGCAGTTTCCTCCAGCCGAACACTGAAGCTTTCTTT
cdr3_aa: CASSFLQPNTEAFF

d_call: NA
j_call: TRBJ1-1
cdr3_length: 13
clone_size: NA
v_call: TRBV7-9
cdr3_nt: TGTGCCAGCAGCTTAGCGGATAACACTGAAGCTTTCTTT
cdr3_aa: CASSLADNTEAFF

d_call: NA
j_call: TRBJ1-2
cdr3_length: 15
clone_size: medium-sized
v_call: TRBV3-1/TRBV3-2
cdr3_nt: TGTGCCAGCAGCCAAGATGCCCTCCCCATCTATGGCTACACCTTC
cdr3_aa: CASSQDALPIYGYTF

d_call: NA
j_call: TRBJ1-2
cdr3_length: 13
clone_size: NA
v_call: TRBV28
cdr3_nt: TGTGCCAGCAGTTTTGGGGGGGGCTATGGCTACACCTTC
cdr3_aa: CASSFGGGYGYTF

d_call: NA
j_call: TRBJ2-7
cdr3_length: 14
clone_size: NA
v_call: TRBV7-7
cdr3_nt: TGTGCCAGCAGCCGTCGGGGGGCACCCGGCGAGCAGTACTTC
cdr3_aa: CASSRRGAPGEQYF

d_call: TRBD1
j_call: TRBJ2-1
cdr3_length: 18
clone_size: NA
v_call: TRBV28
cdr3_nt: TGTGCCAGCAGTAAGAGACAGGGGGTTTTGAGCTCCTACAATGAGCAGTTCTTC
cdr3_aa: CASSKRQGVLSSYNEQFF